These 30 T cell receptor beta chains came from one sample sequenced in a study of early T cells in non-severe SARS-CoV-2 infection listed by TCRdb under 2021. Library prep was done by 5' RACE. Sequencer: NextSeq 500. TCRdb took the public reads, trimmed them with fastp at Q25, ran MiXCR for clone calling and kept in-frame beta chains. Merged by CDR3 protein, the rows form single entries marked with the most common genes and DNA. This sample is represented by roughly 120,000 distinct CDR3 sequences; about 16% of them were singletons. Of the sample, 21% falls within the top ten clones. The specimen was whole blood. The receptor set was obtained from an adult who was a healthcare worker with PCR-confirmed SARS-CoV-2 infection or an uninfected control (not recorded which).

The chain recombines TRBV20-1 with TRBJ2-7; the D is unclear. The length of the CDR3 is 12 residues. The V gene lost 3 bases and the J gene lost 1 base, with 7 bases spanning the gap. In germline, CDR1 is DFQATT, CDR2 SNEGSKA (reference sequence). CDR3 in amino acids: CSASPSSYEQYF. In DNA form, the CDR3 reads TGCAGTGCTAGCCCCAGTTCCTACGAGCAGTACTTC.

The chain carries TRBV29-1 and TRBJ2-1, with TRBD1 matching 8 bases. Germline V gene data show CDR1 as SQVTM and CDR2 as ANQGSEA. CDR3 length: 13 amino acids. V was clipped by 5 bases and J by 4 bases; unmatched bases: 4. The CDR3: CSVTGTGYNEQFF. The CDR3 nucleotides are TGCAGCGTTACCGGGACAGGATACAATGAGCAGTTCTTC.

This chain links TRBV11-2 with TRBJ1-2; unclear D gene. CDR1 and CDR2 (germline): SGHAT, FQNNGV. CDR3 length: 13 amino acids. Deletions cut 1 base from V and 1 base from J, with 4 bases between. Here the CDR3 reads CASSLAHNYGYTF. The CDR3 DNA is TGTGCCAGCAGCTTAGCGCATAACTATGGCTACACCTTC.

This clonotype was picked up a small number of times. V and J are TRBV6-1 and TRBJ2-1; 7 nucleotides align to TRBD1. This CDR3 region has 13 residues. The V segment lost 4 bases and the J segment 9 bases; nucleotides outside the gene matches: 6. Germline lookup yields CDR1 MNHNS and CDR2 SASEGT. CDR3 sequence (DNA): TGTGCCAGCAGTGCCGACAGGGACGGTGAGCAGTTCTTC. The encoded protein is CASSADRDGEQFF.

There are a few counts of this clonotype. The CDR3 region has the DNA TGTGCCAGCAGTTCCTATGTGACCGGGGAGCTGTTTTTT. This translates into CASSSYVTGELFF. The chain recombines TRBV5-6 with TRBJ2-2; D gene ambiguous. Trimming removed 5 bases at V and 5 bases at J, with 10 bases between. CDR3 size: 13 residues. In germline, CDR1 is SGHDT, CDR2 YYEEEE.

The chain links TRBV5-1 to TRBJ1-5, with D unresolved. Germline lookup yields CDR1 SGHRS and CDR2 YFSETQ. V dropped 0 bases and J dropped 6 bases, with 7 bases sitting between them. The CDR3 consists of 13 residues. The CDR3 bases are TGCGCCAGCAGCTTGGCCGGTGGTCAGCCCCAGCATTTT. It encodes CASSLAGGQPQHF.

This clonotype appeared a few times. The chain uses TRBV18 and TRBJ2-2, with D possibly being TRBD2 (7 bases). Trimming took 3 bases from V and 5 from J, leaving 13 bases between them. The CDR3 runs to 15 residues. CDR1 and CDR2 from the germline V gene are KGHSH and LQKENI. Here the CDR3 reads CASSPSAGATGELFF. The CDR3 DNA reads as TGTGCCAGCTCACCTTCGGCGGGGGCAACCGGGGAGCTGTTTTTT. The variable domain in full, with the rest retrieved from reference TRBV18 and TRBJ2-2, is NAGVMQNPRHLVRRRGQEARLRCSPMKGHSHVYWYRQLPEEGLKFMVYLQKENIIDESGMPKERFSAEFPKEGPSILRIQQVVRGDSAAYFCASSPSAGATGELFFGEGSRLTVL.

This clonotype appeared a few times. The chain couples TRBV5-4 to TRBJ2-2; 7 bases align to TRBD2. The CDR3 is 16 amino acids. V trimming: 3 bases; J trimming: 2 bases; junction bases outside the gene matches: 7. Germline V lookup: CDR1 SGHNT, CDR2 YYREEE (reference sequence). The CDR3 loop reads CASSSKRGPNTGELFF. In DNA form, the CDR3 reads TGTGCCAGCAGCTCAAAGCGGGGACCCAACACCGGGGAGCTGTTTTTT.

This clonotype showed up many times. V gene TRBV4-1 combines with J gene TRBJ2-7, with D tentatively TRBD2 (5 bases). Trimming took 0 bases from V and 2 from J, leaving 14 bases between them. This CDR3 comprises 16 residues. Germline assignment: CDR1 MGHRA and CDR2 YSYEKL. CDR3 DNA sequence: TGCGCCAGCAGCCAAGAGCGAACCGGAGGTGCCTACGAGCAGTACTTC. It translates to CASSQERTGGAYEQYF.

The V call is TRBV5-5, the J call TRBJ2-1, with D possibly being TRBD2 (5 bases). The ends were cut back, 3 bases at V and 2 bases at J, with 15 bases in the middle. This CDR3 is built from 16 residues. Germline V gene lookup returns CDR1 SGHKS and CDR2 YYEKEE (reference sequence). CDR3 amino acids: CASSWRSVRAYNEQFF. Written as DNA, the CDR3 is TGTGCCAGCAGCTGGAGATCGGTGAGGGCCTACAATGAGCAGTTCTTC.

The CDR3 DNA reads TGTGCCAGCAGGCTCTCATTGTCCTCCTACGAGCAGTACTTC. Protein product: CASRLSLSSYEQYF. The gene calls are TRBV7-2 and TRBJ2-7; D gene unclear. CDR1 SGHTA and CDR2 FQGNSA come from the germline V gene. The V end was cut by 6 bases, the J end by 0 bases, with 12 bases between. The CDR3 totals 14 residues.

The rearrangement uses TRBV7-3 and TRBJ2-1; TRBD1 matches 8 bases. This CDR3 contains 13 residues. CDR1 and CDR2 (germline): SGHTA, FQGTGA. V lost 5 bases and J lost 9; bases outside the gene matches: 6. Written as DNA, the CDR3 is TGTGCCAGCAGCCAGGGGGCCGGGGGTGAGCAGTTCTTC. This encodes CASSQGAGGEQFF.

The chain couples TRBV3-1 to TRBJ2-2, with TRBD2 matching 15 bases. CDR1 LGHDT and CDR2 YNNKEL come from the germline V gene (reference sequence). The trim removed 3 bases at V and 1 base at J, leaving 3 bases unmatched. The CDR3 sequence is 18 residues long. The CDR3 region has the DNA TGTGCCAGCAGCCAGGGGACTAGCGGGGGGCTGAACACCGGGGAGCTGTTTTTT. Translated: CASSQGTSGGLNTGELFF.

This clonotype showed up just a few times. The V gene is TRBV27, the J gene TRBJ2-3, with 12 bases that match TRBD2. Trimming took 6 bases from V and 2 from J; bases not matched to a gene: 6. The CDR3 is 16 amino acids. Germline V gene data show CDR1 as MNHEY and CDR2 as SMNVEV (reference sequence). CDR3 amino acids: CASSRLAGAFTDTQYF. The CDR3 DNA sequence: TGTGCCAGCAGCAGACTAGCGGGGGCATTCACAGATACGCAGTATTTT.

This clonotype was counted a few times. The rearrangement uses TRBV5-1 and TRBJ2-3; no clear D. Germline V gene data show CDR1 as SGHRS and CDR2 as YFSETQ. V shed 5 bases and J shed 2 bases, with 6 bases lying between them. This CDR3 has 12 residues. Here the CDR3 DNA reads TGCGCCAGCAGGATAGACACAGATACGCAGTATTTT. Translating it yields CASRIDTDTQYF.

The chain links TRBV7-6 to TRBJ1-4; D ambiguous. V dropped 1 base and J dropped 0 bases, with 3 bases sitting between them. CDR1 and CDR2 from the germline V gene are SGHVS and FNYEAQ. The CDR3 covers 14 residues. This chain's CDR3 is CASSLDPTNEKLFF. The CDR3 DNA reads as TGTGCCAGCAGCTTAGACCCAACTAATGAAAAACTGTTTTTT.

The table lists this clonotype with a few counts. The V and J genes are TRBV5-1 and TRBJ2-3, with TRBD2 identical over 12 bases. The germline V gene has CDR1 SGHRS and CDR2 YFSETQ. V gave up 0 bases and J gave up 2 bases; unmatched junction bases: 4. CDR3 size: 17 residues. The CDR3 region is CASSLDGLAGTTDTQYF. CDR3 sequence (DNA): TGCGCCAGCAGCTTGGACGGACTAGCGGGGACCACAGATACGCAGTATTTT.

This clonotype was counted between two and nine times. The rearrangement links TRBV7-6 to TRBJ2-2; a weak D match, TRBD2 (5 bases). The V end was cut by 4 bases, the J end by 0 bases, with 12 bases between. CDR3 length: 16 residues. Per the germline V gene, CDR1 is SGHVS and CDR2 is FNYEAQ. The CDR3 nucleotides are TGTGCCAGCAGCTCCGGACTCATCGCGAACACCGGGGAGCTGTTTTTT. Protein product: CASSSGLIANTGELFF. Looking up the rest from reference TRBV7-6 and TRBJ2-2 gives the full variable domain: GAGVSQSPRYKVTKRGQDVALRCDPISGHVSLYWYRQALGQGPEFLTYFNYEAQQDKSGLPNDRFSAERPEGSISTLTIQRTEQRDSAMYRCASSSGLIANTGELFFGEGSRLTVL.

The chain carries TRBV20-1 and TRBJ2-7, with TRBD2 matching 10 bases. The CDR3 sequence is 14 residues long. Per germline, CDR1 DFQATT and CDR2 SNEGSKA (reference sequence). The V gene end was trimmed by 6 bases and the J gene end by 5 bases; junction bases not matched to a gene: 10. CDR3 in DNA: TGCAGTGCCCCCCGACTAGCGGGCAAGGACGAGCAGTACTTC. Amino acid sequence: CSAPRLAGKDEQYF.

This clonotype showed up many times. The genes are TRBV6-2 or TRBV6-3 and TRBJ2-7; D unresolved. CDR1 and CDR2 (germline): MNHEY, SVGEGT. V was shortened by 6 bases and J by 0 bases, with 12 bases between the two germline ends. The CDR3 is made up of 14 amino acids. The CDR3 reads CASRPTTSSYEQYF. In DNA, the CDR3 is TGTGCCAGCAGACCGACGACATCCTCCTACGAGCAGTACTTC.

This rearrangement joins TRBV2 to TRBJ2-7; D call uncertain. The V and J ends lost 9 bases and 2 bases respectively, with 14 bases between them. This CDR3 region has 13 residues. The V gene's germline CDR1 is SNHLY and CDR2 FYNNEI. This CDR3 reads CASGSDGTYEQYF. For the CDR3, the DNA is TGTGCCAGTGGATCTGACGGTACCTACGAGCAGTACTTC. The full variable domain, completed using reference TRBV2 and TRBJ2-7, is EPEVTQTPSHQVTQMGQEVILRCVPISNHLYFYWYRQILGQKVEFLVSFYNNEISEKSEIFDDQFSVERPDGSNFTLKIRSTKLEDSAMYFCASGSDGTYEQYFGPGTRLTVT.

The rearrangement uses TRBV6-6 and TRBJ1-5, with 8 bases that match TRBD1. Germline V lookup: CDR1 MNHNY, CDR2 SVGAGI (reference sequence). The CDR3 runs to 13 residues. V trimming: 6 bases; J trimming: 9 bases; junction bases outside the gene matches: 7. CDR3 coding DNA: TGTGCCAGCAGCATGGACGGACAGGGGCCCCAGCATTTT. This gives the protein CASSMDGQGPQHF.

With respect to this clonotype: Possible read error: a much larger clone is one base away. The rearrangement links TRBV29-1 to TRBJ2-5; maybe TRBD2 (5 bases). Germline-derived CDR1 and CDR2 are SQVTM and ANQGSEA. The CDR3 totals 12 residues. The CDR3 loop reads CGVEGAGETQYF. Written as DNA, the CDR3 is TGCGGCGTTGAGGGAGCCGGGGAGACCCAGTACTTC.

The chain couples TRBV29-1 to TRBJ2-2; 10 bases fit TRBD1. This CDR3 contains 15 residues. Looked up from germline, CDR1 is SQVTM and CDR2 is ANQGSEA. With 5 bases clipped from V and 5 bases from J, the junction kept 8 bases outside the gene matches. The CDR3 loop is CSVRSGTGVTGELFF. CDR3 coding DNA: TGCAGCGTTCGGTCCGGGACAGGGGTTACCGGGGAGCTGTTTTTT.

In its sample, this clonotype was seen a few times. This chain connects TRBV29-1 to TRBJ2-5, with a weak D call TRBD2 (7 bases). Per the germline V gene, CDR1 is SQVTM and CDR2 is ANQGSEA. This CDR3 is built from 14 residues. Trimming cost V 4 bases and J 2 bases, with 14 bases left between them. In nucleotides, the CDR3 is TGCAGCGTTGTAGGCGGGGGCCGTCAAGAGACCCAGTACTTC. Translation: CSVVGGGRQETQYF.

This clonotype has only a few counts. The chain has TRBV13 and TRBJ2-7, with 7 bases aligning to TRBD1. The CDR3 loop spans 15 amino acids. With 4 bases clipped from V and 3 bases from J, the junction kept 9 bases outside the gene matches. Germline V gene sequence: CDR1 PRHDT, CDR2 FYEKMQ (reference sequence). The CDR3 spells CASSSARGTVYEQYF. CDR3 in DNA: TGTGCCAGCAGCTCAGCCAGAGGGACAGTCTACGAGCAGTACTTC. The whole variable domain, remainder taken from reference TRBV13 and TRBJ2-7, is AAGVIQSPRHLIKEKRETATLKCYPIPRHDTVYWYQQGPGQDPQFLISFYEKMQSDKGSIPDRFSAQQFSDYHSELNMSSLELGDSALYFCASSSARGTVYEQYFGPGTRLTVT.

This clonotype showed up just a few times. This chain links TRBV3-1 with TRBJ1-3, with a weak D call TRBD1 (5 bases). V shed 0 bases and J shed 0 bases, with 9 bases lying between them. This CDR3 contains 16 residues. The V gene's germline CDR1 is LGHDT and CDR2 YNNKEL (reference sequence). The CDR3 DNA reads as TGTGCCAGCAGCCAAGATCGAGGGACCTCTGGAAACACCATATATTTT. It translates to CASSQDRGTSGNTIYF.

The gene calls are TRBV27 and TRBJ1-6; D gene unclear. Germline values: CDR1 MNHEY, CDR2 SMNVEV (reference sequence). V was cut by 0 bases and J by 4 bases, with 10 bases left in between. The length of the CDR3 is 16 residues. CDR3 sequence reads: CASSLSSRSYNSPLHF. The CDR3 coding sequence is TGTGCCAGCAGTTTATCTTCCAGGAGTTATAATTCACCCCTCCACTTT.

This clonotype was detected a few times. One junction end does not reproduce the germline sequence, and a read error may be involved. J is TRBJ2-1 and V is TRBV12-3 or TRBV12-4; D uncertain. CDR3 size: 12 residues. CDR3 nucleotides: TGTGCCAGCAGAGTGGGTACGTCAGGAACGCTCTTC. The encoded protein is CASRVGTSGTLF.

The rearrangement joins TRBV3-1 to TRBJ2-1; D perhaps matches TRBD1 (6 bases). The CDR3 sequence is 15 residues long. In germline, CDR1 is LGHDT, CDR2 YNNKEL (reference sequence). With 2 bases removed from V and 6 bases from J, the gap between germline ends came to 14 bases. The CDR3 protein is CASSQHRDGFNEQFF. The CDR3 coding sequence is TGTGCCAGCAGCCAACACAGGGATGGATTCAATGAGCAGTTCTTC.